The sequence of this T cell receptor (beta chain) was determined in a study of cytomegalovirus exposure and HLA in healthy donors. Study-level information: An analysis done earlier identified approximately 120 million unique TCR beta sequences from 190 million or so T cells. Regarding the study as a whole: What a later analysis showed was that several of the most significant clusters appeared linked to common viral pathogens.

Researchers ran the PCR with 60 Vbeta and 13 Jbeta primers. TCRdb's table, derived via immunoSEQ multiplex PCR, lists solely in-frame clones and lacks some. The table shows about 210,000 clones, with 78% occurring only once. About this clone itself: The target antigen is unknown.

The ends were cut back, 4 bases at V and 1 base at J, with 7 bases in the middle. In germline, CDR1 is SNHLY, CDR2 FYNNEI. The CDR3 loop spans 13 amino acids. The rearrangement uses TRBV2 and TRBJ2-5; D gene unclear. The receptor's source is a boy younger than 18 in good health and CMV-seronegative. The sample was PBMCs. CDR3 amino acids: CASSAETQETQYF. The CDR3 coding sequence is TGTGCCAGCAGTGCAGAAACCCAAGAGACCCAGTACTTC.